This T cell receptor (beta chain) stems from a study of T cells in tumors after PD-1 blockade. The overall study: Some patients also took daily vismodegib 150 mg during anti-PD-1 treatment. Study-wide results and limits: Roughly two fifths of tumor TCR clonotypes were also found in blood.

Remarks on this clone: As yet, its antigen is unknown.

The repertoire was sequenced with immunoSEQ multiplex PCR; TCRdb's copy has only in-frame clones and lacks some. This sample carries about 60,000 clones, around 72% of them seen once, and the ten largest clones take approximately 4.5%. Looked up from germline, CDR1 is SEHNR and CDR2 is FQNEAQ (reference sequence). V lost 3 bases to trimming and J lost 8 bases; unmatched junction nucleotides: 4. This CDR3 has 13 residues. Sequenced here: PBMCs, sampled after anti-PD-1 treatment. This rearrangement joins TRBV7-9 to TRBJ2-1; 7 positions agree with TRBD2. This receptor was taken from a human donor with basal cell carcinoma. The CDR3 nucleotides are TGTGCCAGCAGCTTCGGGGGGATCTATGAGCAGTTCTTC. Translating gives CASSFGGIYEQFF. The whole variable domain, remainder taken from reference TRBV7-9 and TRBJ2-1, is DTGVSQNPRHKITKRGQNVTFRCDPISEHNRLYWYRQTLGQGPEFLTYFQNEAQLEKSRLLSDRFSAERPKGSFSTLEIQRTEQGDSAMYLCASSFGGIYEQFFGPGTRLTVL.